This TCR beta chain was sequenced for a study of T cells in Graves' hyperthyroidism and ophthalmopathy. This clonotype was picked up many times. Template material for amplifying TCR beta CDR3 regions consisted of RNA transcripts. Carried out on the TCR CDR3, a first-round RT-PCR used the HTBI primer set. TCRdb reprocessed the multiplex PCR reads via MiXCR and lists one record per CDR3 protein. The data show more than 650,000 distinct CDR3 sequences, around 15% seen once. Newly diagnosed patients aged 18 to 65 had hyperthyroidism of under 2 months' duration. Thyroid ultrasound, orbital computed tomography, clinical symptoms, and serum thyroxine and TRAb underpinned diagnoses. Fresh peripheral blood, around 9.5 ml, yielded the PBMCs. Germline CDR1 reads LGHDT; CDR2 reads YNNKEL (reference sequence). The CDR3 covers 15 residues. The ends lost 3 bases at V and 4 bases at J; junction bases unmatched: 8.

The source of this sequence is a young woman with Graves' hyperthyroidism. Sequencing input: blood. This chain connects TRBV3-1 to TRBJ1-2; 7 bases align to TRBD1. The CDR3 is CASSHDRQGVYGYTF. In DNA form, the CDR3 reads TGTGCCAGCAGCCACGACCGACAGGGTGTCTATGGCTACACCTTC.